The TCR beta chain described here comes from a study of cytomegalovirus exposure and HLA in healthy donors. The assay was immunoSEQ multiplex PCR, and TCRdb's table has in-frame clones only and misses some. The sample has fewer than 90,000 clones; roughly 84% are singletons. Sequenced input: PBMCs. The TCR was taken from a woman aged 18-29 years in good health and CMV-seropositive.

CDR3 in amino acids: CASSPGGPDTGELFF. The CDR3 DNA reads as TGTGCCAGCAGCCCGGGGGGGCCGGACACCGGGGAGCTGTTTTTT. The rearrangement uses TRBV27 and TRBJ2-2; 8 bases are shared with TRBD2. The CDR3 runs to 15 residues. J lost 3 bases, V lost 6 bases, and 6 bases had no gene match. Germline CDR1 and CDR2: MNHEY and SMNVEV (reference sequence).